Listed below are T cell receptor beta chains from one sample, sequenced in a study of shared clonotypes between healthy human individuals. Profiling relied on immunoSEQ multiplex PCR, and the TCRdb table lists in-frame clones only, not all of them. The profile covers roughly 1,000,000 clones, with 70% to 80% appearing a single time and 0.55% to 0.7% taken by the ten largest. Sample: memory CD4+ T cells from PBMCs. Source of these receptors: a man aged 18 to 35 in good health. Some clones in this sample may be carry-over from other donors' samples. CDR3s leave out the opening cysteine and the closing phenylalanine or tryptophan. The size of a clone is reported for some rows only, either as once, few or many, or as a class for expanded clones.

j_call: TRBJ1-1; v_call: TRBV7-2; clone_size: NA; cdr3_aa: ASSLEQMREAF
j_call: TRBJ2-2; v_call: TRBV18; clone_size: NA; cdr3_aa: ASSPQQGDTGELF
j_call: TRBJ1-5; v_call: TRBV10-3; clone_size: NA; cdr3_aa: AISEGGPPAQH
j_call: TRBJ2-7; v_call: TRBV10-3; clone_size: NA; cdr3_aa: AISEASGSTPYEQY
j_call: TRBJ2-5; v_call: TRBV4-3; clone_size: few; cdr3_aa: ASSQDGLAGVQTQY
j_call: TRBJ2-7; v_call: TRBV14; clone_size: NA; cdr3_aa: ASSQRRFYEQY
j_call: TRBJ1-2; v_call: TRBV7-2; clone_size: NA; cdr3_aa: ASSWGNYGYT
j_call: TRBJ2-3; v_call: TRBV5-6; clone_size: NA; cdr3_aa: ASSLVSGSGTDTQY
j_call: TRBJ1-3; v_call: TRBV28; clone_size: NA; cdr3_aa: ASGLGGRRPGNTIY
j_call: TRBJ2-1; v_call: TRBV4-1; clone_size: NA; cdr3_aa: ASSRPPGYEQF
j_call: TRBJ1-2; v_call: TRBV5-1; clone_size: many; cdr3_aa: ASSLRQGVGYT
j_call: TRBJ1-3; v_call: TRBV7-9; clone_size: NA; cdr3_aa: ASSTDRGRGNTIY
j_call: TRBJ2-1; v_call: TRBV27; clone_size: few; cdr3_aa: ASSLSYNSGRGGNEQF
j_call: TRBJ2-7; v_call: TRBV9; clone_size: NA; cdr3_aa: ASSRTTSYEQY
j_call: TRBJ1-5; v_call: TRBV28; clone_size: NA; cdr3_aa: ASSHGIRGAYQPQH
j_call: TRBJ2-3; v_call: TRBV5-1; clone_size: NA; cdr3_aa: ASSPSSTDTQY
j_call: TRBJ1-1; v_call: TRBV27; clone_size: few; cdr3_aa: ASSLIPTVATEAF
j_call: TRBJ1-1; v_call: TRBV28; clone_size: NA; cdr3_aa: ASSGDGKNTEAF
j_call: TRBJ2-7; v_call: TRBV28; clone_size: NA; cdr3_aa: ASRGLAGGEQY
j_call: TRBJ1-5; v_call: TRBV30; clone_size: few; cdr3_aa: AWSEGQGNQPQH
j_call: TRBJ2-6; v_call: TRBV7-9; clone_size: NA; cdr3_aa: ASSRQSSGANVLT
j_call: TRBJ2-3; v_call: TRBV7-9; clone_size: NA; cdr3_aa: ASSLAPATDTQY
j_call: TRBJ2-1; v_call: TRBV5-1; clone_size: NA; cdr3_aa: ASSFGLAGGSYNEQF
j_call: TRBJ2-1; v_call: TRBV19; clone_size: NA; cdr3_aa: ASSIAGQYNEQF
j_call: TRBJ2-6; v_call: TRBV2; clone_size: once; cdr3_aa: ASREEPGANVLT
j_call: TRBJ1-3; v_call: TRBV7-2; clone_size: NA; cdr3_aa: ASRAGGNTIY
j_call: TRBJ1-2; v_call: TRBV7-8; clone_size: NA; cdr3_aa: ASSTDRGPYGYT
j_call: TRBJ2-7; v_call: TRBV7-8; clone_size: NA; cdr3_aa: ASSPQQGRNEPYEQY
j_call: TRBJ1-2; v_call: TRBV5-6; clone_size: NA; cdr3_aa: ASSLGGHWNYGYT
j_call: TRBJ1-1; v_call: TRBV6-5; clone_size: many; cdr3_aa: ASRLGQGNTEAF
j_call: TRBJ2-3; v_call: TRBV5-6; clone_size: once; cdr3_aa: ASSSPWDTTDTQY
j_call: TRBJ2-5; v_call: TRBV5-1; clone_size: NA; cdr3_aa: ASSLAPRPSGAGGETQY
j_call: TRBJ2-1; v_call: TRBV10-1; clone_size: NA; cdr3_aa: ASSETSGRVYNEQF
j_call: TRBJ2-7; v_call: TRBV5-1; clone_size: NA; cdr3_aa: ASSLVQGGSEQY
j_call: TRBJ1-5; v_call: TRBV28; clone_size: NA; cdr3_aa: ASRSGRGRIDQPQH
j_call: TRBJ1-4; v_call: TRBV18; clone_size: NA; cdr3_aa: ASSPGTGKSF
j_call: TRBJ1-1; v_call: TRBV11-2; clone_size: NA; cdr3_aa: ASSLVSGNTEAF
j_call: TRBJ1-1; v_call: TRBV5-6; clone_size: NA; cdr3_aa: ASSRGRAMNTEAF
j_call: TRBJ2-1; v_call: TRBV7-4; clone_size: NA; cdr3_aa: ASSLNRESGEQF
j_call: TRBJ2-2; v_call: TRBV4-1; clone_size: few; cdr3_aa: ASSQPEDRADTGELF
j_call: TRBJ1-2; v_call: TRBV19; clone_size: few; cdr3_aa: ASSPGTGYGYT
j_call: TRBJ2-3; v_call: TRBV9; clone_size: NA; cdr3_aa: ASSAGQGGTDTQY